This TCR beta chain was observed in a study of cytomegalovirus exposure and HLA in healthy donors. Study-level points and caveats: Cytomegalovirus status was reportedly diagnosed by the classifier with high specificity and sensitivity. The availability of immune exposure information extended only to CMV serostatus.

Unmatched junction bases numbered 4, after V lost 6 bases and J lost 2 bases. The CDR3 runs 15 residues. Per germline, CDR1 SNHLY and CDR2 FYNNEI. Vbeta (60) and Jbeta (13) primers were used in the PCR. Assay: immunoSEQ multiplex PCR; the TCRdb copy retains only in-frame clones and omits some. The sample includes around 70,000 clones, roughly 82% of them seen just once. With respect to this clone: What it binds is unknown.

These donors counted as nominally healthy when sampled, but unrecorded immune exposures were likely. Sequencing was done on a sample of PBMCs. The source of this sequence is a male donor in good health and CMV-seropositive. The V and J genes are TRBV2 and TRBJ2-3, with 11 bases aligning to TRBD2. CDR3: CASRGGLAATDTQYF. In nucleotides, the CDR3 is TGTGCCAGCAGAGGGGGACTAGCGGCCACAGATACGCAGTATTTT.